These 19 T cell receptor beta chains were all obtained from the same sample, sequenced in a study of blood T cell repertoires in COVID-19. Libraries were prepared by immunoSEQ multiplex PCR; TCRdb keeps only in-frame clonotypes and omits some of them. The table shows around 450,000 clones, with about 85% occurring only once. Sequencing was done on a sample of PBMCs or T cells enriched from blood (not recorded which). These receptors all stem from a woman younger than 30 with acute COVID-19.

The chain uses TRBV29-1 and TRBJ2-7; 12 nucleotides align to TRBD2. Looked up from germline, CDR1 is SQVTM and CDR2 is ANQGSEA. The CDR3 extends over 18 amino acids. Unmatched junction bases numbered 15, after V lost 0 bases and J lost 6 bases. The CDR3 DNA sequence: TGCAGCGTTGAAGATCGAGGACTAGCGGGACGTTTAGGGGGCGAGCAGTACTTC. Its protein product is CSVEDRGLAGRLGGEQYF.

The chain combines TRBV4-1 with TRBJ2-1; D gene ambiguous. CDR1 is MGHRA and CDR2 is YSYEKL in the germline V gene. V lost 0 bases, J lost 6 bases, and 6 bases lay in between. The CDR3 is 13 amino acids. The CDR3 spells CASSQEFSNEQFF. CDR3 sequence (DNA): TGCGCCAGCAGCCAAGAGTTTAGCAATGAGCAGTTCTTC.

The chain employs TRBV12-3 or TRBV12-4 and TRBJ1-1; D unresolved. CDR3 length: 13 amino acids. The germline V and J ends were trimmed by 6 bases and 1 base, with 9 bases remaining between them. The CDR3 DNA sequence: TGTGCCAGCAGGCGCGGTTGGAACACTGAAGCTTTCTTT. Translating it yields CASRRGWNTEAFF.

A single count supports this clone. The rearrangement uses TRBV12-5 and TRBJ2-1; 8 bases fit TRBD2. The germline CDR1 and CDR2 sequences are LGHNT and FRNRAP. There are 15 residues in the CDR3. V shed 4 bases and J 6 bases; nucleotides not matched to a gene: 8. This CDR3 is CASGSAGGPTNEQFF. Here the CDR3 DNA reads TGTGCTAGTGGTTCTGCGGGGGGCCCCACCAATGAGCAGTTCTTC.

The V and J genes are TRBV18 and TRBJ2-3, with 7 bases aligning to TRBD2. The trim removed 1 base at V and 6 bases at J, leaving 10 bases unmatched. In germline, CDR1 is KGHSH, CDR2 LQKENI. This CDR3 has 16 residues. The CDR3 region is CASSPQGGSVRDTQYF. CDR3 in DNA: TGTGCCAGCTCACCACAGGGCGGGAGTGTGAGGGATACGCAGTATTTT.

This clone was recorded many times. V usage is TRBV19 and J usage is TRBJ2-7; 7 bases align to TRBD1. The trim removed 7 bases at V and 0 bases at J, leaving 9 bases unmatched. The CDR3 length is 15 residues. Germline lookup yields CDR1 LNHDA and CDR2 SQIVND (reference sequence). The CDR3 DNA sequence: TGTGCCAGTACTCTGACCGGGACAGACTCCTACGAGCAGTACTTC. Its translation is CASTLTGTDSYEQYF.

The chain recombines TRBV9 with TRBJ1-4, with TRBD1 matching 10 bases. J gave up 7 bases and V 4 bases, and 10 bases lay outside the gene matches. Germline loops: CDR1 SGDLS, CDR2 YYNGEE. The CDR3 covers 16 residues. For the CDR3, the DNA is TGTGCCAGCAGCCCGCGACAGGGGGCTTTGAGTGAAAAACTGTTTTTT. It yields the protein CASSPRQGALSEKLFF.

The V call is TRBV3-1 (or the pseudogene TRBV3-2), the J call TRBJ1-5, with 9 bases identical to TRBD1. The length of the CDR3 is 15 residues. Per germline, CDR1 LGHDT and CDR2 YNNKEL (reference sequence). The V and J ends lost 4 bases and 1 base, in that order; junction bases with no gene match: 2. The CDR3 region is CASSLGQGSNQPQHF. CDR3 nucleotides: TGTGCCAGCAGCCTGGGACAGGGAAGCAATCAGCCCCAGCATTTT.

The CDR3 bases are TGTGCCAGCTCACCTTCCCCTTATGGCTACACCTTC. It specifies CASSPSPYGYTF. The chain is built from TRBV18 and TRBJ1-2, with unresolved D. The CDR3 is 12 residues long. Trimming pared 3 bases from V and 5 bases from J, leaving 7 bases between. Germline V gene data show CDR1 as KGHSH and CDR2 as LQKENI.

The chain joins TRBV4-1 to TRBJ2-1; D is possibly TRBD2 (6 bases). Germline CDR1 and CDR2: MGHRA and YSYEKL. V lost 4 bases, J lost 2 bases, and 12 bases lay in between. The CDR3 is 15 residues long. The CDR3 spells CASSPRGGPYNEQFF. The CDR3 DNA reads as TGCGCCAGCAGCCCTCGGGGAGGTCCCTACAATGAGCAGTTCTTC.

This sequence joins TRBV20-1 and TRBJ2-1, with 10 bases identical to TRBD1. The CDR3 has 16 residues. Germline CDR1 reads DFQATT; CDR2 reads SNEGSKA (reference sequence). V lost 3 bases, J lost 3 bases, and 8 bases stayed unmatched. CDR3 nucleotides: TGCAGTGCTAGTTCGTCGGGACAGGGGATCTACAATGAGCAGTTCTTC. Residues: CSASSSGQGIYNEQFF.

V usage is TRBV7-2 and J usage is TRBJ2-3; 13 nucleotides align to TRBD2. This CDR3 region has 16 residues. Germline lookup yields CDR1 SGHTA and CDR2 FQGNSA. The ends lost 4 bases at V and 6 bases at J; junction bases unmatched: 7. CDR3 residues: CASSSRLAGGGDTQYF. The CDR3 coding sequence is TGTGCCAGCAGCTCTAGACTAGCGGGGGGCGGGGATACGCAGTATTTT. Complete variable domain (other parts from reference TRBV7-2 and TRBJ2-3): GAGVSQSPSNKVTEKGKDVELRCDPISGHTALYWYRQSLGQGLEFLIYFQGNSAPDKSGLPSDRFSAERTGGSVSTLTIQRTQQEDSAVYLCASSSRLAGGGDTQYFGPGTRLTVL.

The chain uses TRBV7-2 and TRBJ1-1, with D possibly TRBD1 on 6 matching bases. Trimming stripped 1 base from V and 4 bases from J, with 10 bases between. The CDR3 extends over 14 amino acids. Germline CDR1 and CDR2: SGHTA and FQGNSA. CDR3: CASSLGQVGTEAFF. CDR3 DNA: TGTGCCAGCAGCTTAGGACAGGTGGGCACTGAAGCTTTCTTT.

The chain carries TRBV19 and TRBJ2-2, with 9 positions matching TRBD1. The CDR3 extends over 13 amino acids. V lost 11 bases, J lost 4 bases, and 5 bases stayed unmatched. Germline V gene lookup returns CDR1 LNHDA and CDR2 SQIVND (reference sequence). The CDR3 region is CAAGTGSTGELFF. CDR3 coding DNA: TGTGCCGCCGGGACAGGGAGCACCGGGGAGCTGTTTTTT.

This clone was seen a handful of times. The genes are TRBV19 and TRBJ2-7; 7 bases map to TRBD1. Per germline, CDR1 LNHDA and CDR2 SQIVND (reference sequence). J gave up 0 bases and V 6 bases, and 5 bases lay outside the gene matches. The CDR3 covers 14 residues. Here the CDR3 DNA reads TGTGCCAGTAGGAGACAGGGAAACTCCTACGAGCAGTACTTC. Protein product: CASRRQGNSYEQYF.

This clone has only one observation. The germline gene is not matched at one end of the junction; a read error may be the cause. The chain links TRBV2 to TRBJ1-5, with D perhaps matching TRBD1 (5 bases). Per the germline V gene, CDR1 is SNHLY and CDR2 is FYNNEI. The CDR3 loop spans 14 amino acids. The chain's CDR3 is CASSEGQGGQPQHF. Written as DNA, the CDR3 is TGTGCCAGCAGCGAAGGGCAGGGCGGCCAGCCCCAGCATTTT.

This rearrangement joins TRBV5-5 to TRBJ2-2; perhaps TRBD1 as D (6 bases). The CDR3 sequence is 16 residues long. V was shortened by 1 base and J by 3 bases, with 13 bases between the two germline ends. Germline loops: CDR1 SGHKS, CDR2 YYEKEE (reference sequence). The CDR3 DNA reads TGTGCCAGCAGCTTGTCAGGACAGCCTTACACCGGGGAGCTGTTTTTT. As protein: CASSLSGQPYTGELFF.

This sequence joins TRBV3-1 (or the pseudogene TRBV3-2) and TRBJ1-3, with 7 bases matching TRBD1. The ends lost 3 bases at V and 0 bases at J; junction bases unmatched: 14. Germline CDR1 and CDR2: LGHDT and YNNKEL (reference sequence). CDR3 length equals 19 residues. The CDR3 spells CASSQDRLVGVLSGNTIYF. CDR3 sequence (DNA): TGTGCCAGCAGCCAGGACAGGCTAGTAGGGGTCCTCTCTGGAAACACCATATATTTT.

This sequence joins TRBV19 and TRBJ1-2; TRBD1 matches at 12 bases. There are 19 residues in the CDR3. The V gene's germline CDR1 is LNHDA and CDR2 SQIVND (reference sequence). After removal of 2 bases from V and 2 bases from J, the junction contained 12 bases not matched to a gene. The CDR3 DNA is TGTGCCAGTAGTATAAAACCGGGACAGGGGGCGTATTTCAACTATGGCTACACCTTC. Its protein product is CASSIKPGQGAYFNYGYTF.